The present T cell receptor (beta chain) was sequenced within a study of response to subunit inactivated influenza vaccine. Study results and limitations: Authors suggested few new T cells are recruited by each seasonal influenza vaccination.

On this clonotype itself: What it binds is unknown.

The germline V gene has CDR1 GTSNPN and CDR2 SVGIG (reference sequence). V lost 8 bases, J lost 5 bases, and 7 bases stayed unmatched. The CDR3 has 13 amino acids. TCRdb used MiXCR to reprocess the RT-PCR reads, holding one entry per CDR3 protein. The repertoire holds hundreds of thousands of distinct CDR3 sequences, with about 14% as singletons. The sequence derives from a man aged 50 or older who received an inactivated influenza vaccine. Sequences were derived from PBMCs from blood, sampled approximately 15 days before vaccination. The rearrangement joins TRBV30 to TRBJ2-2; 8 bases map to TRBD1. The DNA of the CDR3 is TGTGCCAGACAGGGGTGGGTTACCGGGGAGCTGTTTTTT. As protein: CARQGWVTGELFF. The entire variable domain, with the rest obtained from reference TRBV30 and TRBJ2-2, is as follows: SQTIHQWPATLVQPVGSPLSLECTVEGTSNPNLYWYRQAAGRGLQLLFYSVGIGQISSEVPQNLSASRPQDRQFILSSKKLLLSDSGFYLCARQGWVTGELFFGEGSRLTVL.